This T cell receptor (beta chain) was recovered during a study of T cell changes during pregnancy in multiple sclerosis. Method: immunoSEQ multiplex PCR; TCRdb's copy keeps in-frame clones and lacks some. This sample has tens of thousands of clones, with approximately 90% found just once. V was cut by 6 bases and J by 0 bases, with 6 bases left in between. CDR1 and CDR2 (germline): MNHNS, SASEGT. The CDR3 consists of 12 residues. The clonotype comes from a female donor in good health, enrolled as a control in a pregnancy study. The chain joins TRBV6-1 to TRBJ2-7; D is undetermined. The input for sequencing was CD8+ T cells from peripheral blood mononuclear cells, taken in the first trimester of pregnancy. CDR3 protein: CASRATSYEQYF. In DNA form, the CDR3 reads TGTGCCAGCAGGGCAACCTCCTACGAGCAGTACTTC.